This T cell receptor (beta chain) is drawn from a study of blood T cell repertoires in COVID-19. Study information: Researchers got acute and convalescent COVID-19 samples from the United States, Italy and Spain. The analysed material was cDNA or gDNA that came from T cells, B-cell-depleted T cells, or PBMCs.

Authors' processing steps: Amplifying reference gene primers gave estimates of nucleated cell counts. Sequencing was performed with immunoSEQ multiplex PCR; in TCRdb, only in-frame clones are kept and a portion is missing. That table gives V, J and clone size, and the DNA gave D and trimming. The profile shows some 70,000 clones, roughly 89% of them singletons. J lost 14 bases, V lost 6 bases, and 11 bases had no gene match. The CDR3 is 13 residues long. V usage is TRBV12-3 or TRBV12-4 and J usage is TRBJ2-4, with 9 bases fitting TRBD2. This clonotype was sampled from a man aged 50 or older with acute or convalescent COVID-19. What was sequenced was peripheral blood. The CDR3 loop reads CASSPGTSFREYF. CDR3 DNA: TGTGCCAGCAGCCCCGGGACTAGCTTTAGGGAGTACTTC.